This note documents a single T cell receptor (beta chain) sequence. Its antigen is currently unknown. V gave up 1 base and J gave up 5 bases, with 2 bases separating them. This CDR3 region has 11 residues. In germline, CDR1 is SGHTA, CDR2 FQGNSA. The method was immunoSEQ multiplex PCR; TCRdb's version includes in-frame clones alone and lacks a portion of them. The table shows fewer than 15,000 clones, with approximately 71% occurring only once. The data stem from a study of tumor-infiltrating lymphocytes in localized non-small cell lung cancer. In the study overall: Patients included smokers and never-smokers with various histologies, some sampled after neoadjuvant chemotherapy. Tumor tissue and non-adjacent uninvolved lung came from each patient.

Whole-study findings and limits: Tumors had more T cell infiltration than uninvolved lung, per TCRbeta sequencing and CD3 counts.

The receptor comes from a human donor with non-small cell lung cancer. The sequenced sample was lung tumor tissue. The rearrangement uses TRBV7-2 and TRBJ2-5; D gene unclear. CDR3 residues: CASSLVETQYF. The DNA of the CDR3 is TGTGCCAGCAGCTTAGTTGAGACCCAGTACTTC.